The present entry profiles one T cell receptor (beta chain) with its context. Diagnoses were established using clinical symptoms, serum thyroxine and TRAb, thyroid ultrasound and orbital computed tomography. The data belong to a study of T cells in Graves' hyperthyroidism and ophthalmopathy. From RNA transcripts, TCR beta CDR3 regions were amplified. HTBI primers were the set used in a first-round RT-PCR of the TCR CDR3. TCRdb fed the multiplex PCR reads into MiXCR, producing one record per CDR3 protein. The table includes under 300,000 distinct CDR3 sequences, less than 15% detected once. This CDR3 has 14 residues. V was pared by 6 bases and J by 6 bases, with 7 bases of the junction left unmatched. Germline V gives CDR1 MNHNS, CDR2 SASEGT.

The sequencing sample was made of blood. The sequence was obtained from a young woman with Graves' hyperthyroidism that later progressed to Graves' ophthalmopathy. The gene calls are TRBV6-1 and TRBJ1-2; 10 nucleotides agree with TRBD1. The CDR3 loop reads CASRGTGDANGYTF. For the CDR3, the DNA is TGTGCCAGCAGGGGGACAGGGGATGCCAATGGCTACACCTTC.